The present TCR beta chain was sequenced within a study of CD8 T cells in ankylosing spondylitis. General study points: Reportedly, disease-linked clones are significantly enriched in ankylosing spondylitis patients' matched synovial fluid.

This clonotype was recorded at least ten times. Its antigen is unidentified. A single record per CDR3 protein comes from TCRdb applying MiXCR to the 5' RACE reads. The repertoire holds 15,000 to 20,000 distinct CDR3 sequences, with 8% to 10% as singletons. CDR3 length: 15 residues. The V end was cut by 5 bases, the J end by 2 bases, with 14 bases between. Sequencing input: blood. This sequence was found in a male donor with ankylosing spondylitis or in good health (not recorded which). The rearrangement links TRBV12-3 or TRBV12-4 to TRBJ2-3, with D perhaps matching TRBD1 or TRBD2 (5 bases each). In nucleotides, the CDR3 is TGTGCCAGCAGTCCAGGGACGGCAGACACAGATACGCAGTATTTT. It encodes CASSPGTADTDTQYF.